The sequence of this T cell receptor (beta chain) was determined in a study of shared clonotypes between healthy human individuals (dated by TCRdb to 2018 to 2020). Notes on the research overall: A couple of women and a few men aged 18 to 49 years were included in the cohort. For each donor, CD4 naive and CD4 memory were each run on three plates, CD8 naive on two plates, and CD8 memory on one plate. To estimate repertoire size and how much clonotype sharing occurs between individuals, the study deeply sequenced the blood TCR repertoires of several healthy adults. To increase sequencing depth and limit assay-specific biases, different laboratories used diverse techniques to prepare libraries and sequence TCR repertoires. Leukapheresis yielded between about 0.9 and 10 billion PBMCs per donor.

Here is what the overall study found, with its caveats: Pairwise subsampling indicated that sequencing depth was expected to affect the degree of clonotype sharing among donors. The small number of donors limited the genetic and exposure-history diversity represented. When a handful of donors were compared, the shared fraction of clonotypes was about 5.4% for naive CD4, 3.5% for naive CD8, about 2.5% for memory CD4, and about 0.36% for memory CD8. Sampling was limited to blood, and TCR repertoires in tissue likely differ from TCR repertoires in blood. Naive subsets generally had larger estimated clonotype richness than memory subsets did. Even with the large sequencing depth, rarefaction of the sorted-subset datasets indicated that sequencing was incomplete. Higher generation probabilities were observed for clonotypes shared by all four sorted-subset donors than for non-shared clonotypes.

This clone has more than one count but fewer than ten. Its antigen target is currently unknown. Nothing much larger sits one base from this clone, and base qualities are not available. Distinct nucleotide sequences in the sample also encode this CDR3. The donors were healthy, HIV-negative adults who had no recently reported acute infections or vaccinations. Every donor was a Caucasian adult living in Nashville, Tennessee, USA. CD4+ T cells were enriched by magnetic negative selection, after which naive cells were positively selected on CD45RA and the negative fraction was taken as the memory subset. After blood collection by leukapheresis, PBMCs were isolated using Ficoll-Histopaque density gradient centrifugation and then cryopreserved in the vapor phase of liquid nitrogen. Analytical flow cytometry was used to check the purity and quantity of each magnetically sorted T cell population. Genomic DNA was isolated from every sorted fraction and measured by UV absorbance on a Nanodrop 2000c.

Using the deep immunoSEQ assay, multiplex PCR amplified TCR CDR3 regions from genomic DNA. For each cell subset, the extracted genomic DNA was distributed evenly across all wells of several immunoSEQ 96-well plates, and each plate served as one replicate. For sorted subsets, about 220 ng of genomic DNA, equivalent to around 30,000 T cell genomes, went into each replicate PCR. Purified libraries were quantified with a Qubit 3.0 fluorometer, sized on a Bioanalyzer 2100, and re-quantified with the KAPA Library Quantification kit. Every immunoSEQ 96-well plate was sequenced on a dedicated single-read 150-cycle Illumina NextSeq 550 flow cell. The original methods were these. Because only junctional sequences without quality scores were contained in the immunoSEQ output, filtering matching that applied to full-length reads could not be performed. Sequences were annotated with PyIR, a Python wrapper for IgBLAST v1.9, and V/J genes and CDR3 were assigned using IMGT germline references. Reads were removed for weak V/J assignments (E-value above 1e-6), missing CDR3, stop codons, out-of-frame junctions, or ambiguous translated residues. A V3J clonotype was defined by an identical inferred V gene, J gene, and CDR3 amino acid sequence. The percentage overlap between two repertoires was calculated by dividing the number of shared unique clonotypes by the size of the smaller repertoire. Three approaches were used to assess repertoire richness: RTK rarefaction, the Chao1 estimator, and Recon v2.1 estimates of unobserved clonotypes. OLGA was used to compute generation probabilities for all TCRbeta clonotypes that the gDNA method yielded from a few donors. TCRdb limited this immuneACCESS table to in-frame rearrangements with V and J called. A share of clones is missing; checked studies link under half to unresolved V genes, and the rest is unexplained. Clone size and V and J calls were adopted from that table, with D and trimming inferred from the DNA. The sample table holds around 340,000 clones, of which around 67% were seen once. The top ten hold about 10% of the sample.

Input material: memory CD4+ T cells sorted from blood. The cell subset or site label of this sample denotes: CD45RA-negative fraction. The clonotype originates from a man aged 25 to 45 in good health.

The CDR3 has the sequence CAWSVRPTAYEQYF. The nucleotide sequence reads as follows: TGTGCCTGGAGTGTAAGGCCCACCGCCTACGAGCAGTACTTC. This chain joins TRBV30 to TRBJ2-7; no confident D gene assignment can be made. The CDR3, from cysteine to phenylalanine, totals 14 residues. The only DNA kept is the CDR3, 42 bases in frame from the first base. V is cut by 0 bases and J by 2 bases, and the space between the germline ends is 11 bases. According to the germline V gene (reference sequence), CDR1 reads GTSNPN and CDR2 reads SVGIG.